This T cell receptor (beta chain) was captured in a study of vaccination and CD4 T cells after COVID-19 (dated by TCRdb to between 2021 and 2022). As for the study more broadly: Convalescent patients had a positive SARS-CoV-2 result on nasal swab PCR, and of these patients, some ten had mild disease and one had severe disease. In the convalescent cohort there were six males and four females, among whom were two Hispanic individuals, seven Caucasians, two Asians and one multiracial person. Each participant got two doses of either the Pfizer-BioNTech BNT162b2 vaccine (n=8) or the Moderna mRNA-1273 vaccine (n=2). Post-COVID blood samples from convalescent patients were collected a median of around 100 days after diagnosis, with a range of 35 to 161 days. Post-vaccine blood samples were obtained a median of approximately 74 days after the second vaccine dose, with a range of roughly 12 to 250 days. Culture stimuli were overlapping spike peptide pools from SARS-CoV-2 and from the common cold coronaviruses HCoV-NL63, HCoV-OC43 and HCoV-229E. In control cultures, a CEFX viral epitope pool was used as positive control, an HIV-1 Nef peptide pool was used as negative control, or no peptide was added. In under twelve COVID-19 convalescent patients and a handful of infection-naive healthy vaccine recipients, researchers compared the spike-specific CD4+ TCR repertoire from before mRNA vaccination with the repertoire from after.

The CDR3 sequence holds 19 residues, the cysteine and phenylalanine included. Only the CDR3 DNA stays, 57 bases, in frame from base 1. CDR1 and CDR2 (MNHEY, SVGAGI) derive from the germline V gene. V is cut by 0 bases and J by 0 bases, and the space between the germline ends is 20 bases. This clonotype was counted between two and nine times. The specificity of this receptor is unknown. There are no base qualities to consult, and no much larger clone falls within one base. Reading the label with the study, this specimen's treatment or condition is: approximately 10-day PBMC culture with coronavirus spike peptide pools or control peptides (ViraFEST assay). To expand antigen-specific T cells with peptide pools and then pick out the expanded clonotypes through TCR sequencing, the study relied on the ViraFEST assay. The convalescent patients' positive SARS-CoV-2 PCR tests fell between March and December 2020, which was before the Alpha, Beta and Delta variants emerged in the United States. PBMCs were cultured at around 2 million per well in IMDM supplemented with 5% human AB serum and about 9.5 IU/ml IL-2, with about 10 ug/ml peptide pools added. Half of the culture medium was replaced with fresh IL-2-containing medium on days 3 and 7. CD4+ T cells were isolated after around 9 days of culture through negative selection using the EasySep CD4+ T cell isolation kit. Ficoll-Paque Plus gradient centrifugation was used to isolate PBMCs from whole blood, and the isolated PBMCs were then either used fresh or cryopreserved at -140C. Culture conditions were generally each tested in triplicate wells.

The library was made by PCR. At the Johns Hopkins FTIC core, DNA from the cultured CD4+ T cells underwent TCR sequencing with the Oncomine TCR Beta short-read assay. The QIAamp micro DNA kit was used to extract genomic DNA from the cultured CD4+ T cells. The Oncomine TCR Beta libraries from cultured CD4+ T cells were pooled using unique dual indexes and then sequenced on an Illumina iSeq 100. The authors' analysis ran thus. Non-productive sequences were removed, and CDR3s that did not start with C, did not end with F or W, or were shorter than 7 amino acids were discarded. The MANAFEST web application identified antigen-specific clonotypes by comparing peptide-stimulated wells against reference wells and other culture wells. An FDR below 0.05, an odds ratio above 5, and a productive frequency above 0.1% in at least two of three replicate wells were required for clones to be considered positive. A clonotype was classed as cross-reactive if the clonotype showed significant expansion both in SARS-CoV-2 spike wells and in at least one common cold coronavirus spike condition. CDR3 homology was assessed with Levenshtein distances (stringdist) and unrooted phylogenetic trees (ape) in R version 3.6.1. TCRdb took the public reads, trimmed them with fastp at Q25, ran MiXCR for clone calling and kept in-frame beta chains. Identical CDR3 proteins give one entry, which carries the most common genes and DNA. The V and J calls come from TCRdb's annotation, not from the publication. The sample contains roughly 16,000 distinct CDR3 sequences, roughly 30% of them found a single time. The ten largest clones take up 15% to 19% of the sample.

What the study reported, not specific to this receptor: In convalescent patients, nearly all vaccine-specific clones (304 of 307) were found to be mono-reactive for SARS-CoV-2 spike rather than cross-reactive with common cold coronaviruses. In convalescent patients, a median around 90% of post-vaccine SARS-CoV-2-reactive clones were detected only after vaccination, and vaccine-specific priming was suggested by this finding. The study included relatively few convalescent patients and did not analyze early timepoints after natural infection. Although the median number of SARS-CoV-2-reactive clonotypes went up from around 20 after infection to some 38 after vaccination, the increase was not significant.

This clonotype was sampled from a human donor with COVID-19. Material for sequencing was cultured CD4+ T cells from blood. The V gene is TRBV6-5 and the J gene is TRBJ1-2; confidence is insufficient to name the D gene. CDR3 sequence: CASSYSLGREKSTNYGYTF. The DNA is as follows: TGTGCCAGCAGTTACTCCTTAGGACGGGAAAAGAGTACTAACTATGGCTACACCTTC.